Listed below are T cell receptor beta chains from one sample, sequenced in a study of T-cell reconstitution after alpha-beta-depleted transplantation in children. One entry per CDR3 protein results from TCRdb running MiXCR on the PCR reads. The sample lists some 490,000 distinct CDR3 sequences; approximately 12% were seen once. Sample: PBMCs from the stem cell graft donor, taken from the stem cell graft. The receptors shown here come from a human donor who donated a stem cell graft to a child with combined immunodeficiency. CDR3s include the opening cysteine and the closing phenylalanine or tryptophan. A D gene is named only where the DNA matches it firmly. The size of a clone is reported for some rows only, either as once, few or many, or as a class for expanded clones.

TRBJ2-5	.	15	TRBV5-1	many	TGCGCCAGCAGCTTGGCCTCCGGGACCCAAGAGACCCAGTACTTC	CASSLASGTQETQYF
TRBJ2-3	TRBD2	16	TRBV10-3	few	TGTGCCATCAGTGAGTTATGGACTAGCAGCACAGATACGCAGTATTTT	CAISELWTSSTDTQYF
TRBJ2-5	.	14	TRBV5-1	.	TGCGCCAGCAGCTTGGGAACGAGCCATCAGACCCAGTACTTC	CASSLGTSHQTQYF
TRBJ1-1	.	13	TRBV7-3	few	TGTGCCAGCAGTCGACGGAGGAACACTGAAGCTTTCTTT	CASSRRRNTEAFF
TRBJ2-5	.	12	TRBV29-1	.	TGCAGCGTTGAGCGGTCCCAAGAGACCCAGTACTTC	CSVERSQETQYF
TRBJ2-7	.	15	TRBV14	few	TGTGCCAGTCCCACCCTCCGGTCTAGGGACGACGAGCAGTACTTC	CASPTLRSRDDEQYF
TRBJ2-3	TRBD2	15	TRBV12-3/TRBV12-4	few	TGTGCCAGCAGTCGGGGACTAGCGGGGTGGGATACGCAGTATTTT	CASSRGLAGWDTQYF
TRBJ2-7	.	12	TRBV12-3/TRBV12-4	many	TGTGCCAGCAGTTTCGGACTCGGAGAGCAGTACTTC	CASSFGLGEQYF
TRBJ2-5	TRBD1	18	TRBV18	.	TGTGCCAGCTCACCAACCCCAACCCTCAGGGGGATGGACGAGACCCAGTACTTC	CASSPTPTLRGMDETQYF
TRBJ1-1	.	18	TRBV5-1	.	TGCGCCAGCAGCTTGGGAGGGGCCATCGGGACGGCGAACACTGAAGCTTTCTTT	CASSLGGAIGTANTEAFF
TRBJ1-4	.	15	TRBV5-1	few	TGCGCCAGCAGCTTGGCGGGCGGGGTAGCCGAAAAACTGTTTTTT	CASSLAGGVAEKLFF
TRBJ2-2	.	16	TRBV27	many	TGTGCCAGCAGTTTATCAGGCCCTCCGAGTGCGGGGGAGCTGTTTTTT	CASSLSGPPSAGELFF
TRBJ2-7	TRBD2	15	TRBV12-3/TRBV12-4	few	TGTGCCAGCAGCCACGTCAGCGGGGGGTCGGACGAGCAGTACTTC	CASSHVSGGSDEQYF
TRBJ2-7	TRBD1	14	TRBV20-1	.	TGCAGTGCTAGCCGGGACAGGGGAACCTACGAGCAGTACTTC	CSASRDRGTYEQYF
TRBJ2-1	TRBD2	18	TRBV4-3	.	TGCGCCAGCAGCCATACCCCGGGACTAGCGGGAGGGCCAAATGAGCAGTTCTTC	CASSHTPGLAGGPNEQFF
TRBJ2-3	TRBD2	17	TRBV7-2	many	TGTGCCAGCAGCTTAGCGCGACGGACTAGTACTACAGATACGCAGTATTTT	CASSLARRTSTTDTQYF
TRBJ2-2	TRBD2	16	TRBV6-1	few	TGTGCCAGCAGTCCCATTCGGACTAGCGGGGCCGGGGAGCTGTTTTTT	CASSPIRTSGAGELFF
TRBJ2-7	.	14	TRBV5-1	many	TGCGCCAGCAGCTTGGGCAGCAGCTCCTACGAGCAGTACTTC	CASSLGSSSYEQYF
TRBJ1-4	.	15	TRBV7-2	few	TGTGCCAGCAGCTTTGCCGGGGTCTCTAATGAAAAACTGTTTTTT	CASSFAGVSNEKLFF
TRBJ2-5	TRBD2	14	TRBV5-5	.	TGTGCCAGCAGCTGGAGACTAGCGGCGGAGACCCAGTACTTC	CASSWRLAAETQYF
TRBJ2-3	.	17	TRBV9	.	TGTGCCAGCAGCTCACATCACGGGGGTACTAGCACAGATACGCAGTATTTT	CASSSHHGGTSTDTQYF
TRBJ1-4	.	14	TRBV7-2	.	TGTGCCAGCAGCTTATCCAGCCTTGGGGAAAAACTGTTTTTT	CASSLSSLGEKLFF
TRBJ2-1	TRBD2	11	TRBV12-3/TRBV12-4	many	TGTGCCAGCAGTTGGGGGGGTGAGCAGTTCTTC	CASSWGGEQFF
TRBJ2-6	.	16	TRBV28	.	TGTGCCAGCAGTCGCCGACAGTACTCTGGGGCCAACGTCCTGACTTTC	CASSRRQYSGANVLTF
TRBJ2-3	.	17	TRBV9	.	TGTGCCAGCAGCACTAGCGTGGGGGGGCCACGCACAGATACGCAGTATTTT	CASSTSVGGPRTDTQYF
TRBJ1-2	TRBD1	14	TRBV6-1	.	TGTGCCAGCACCCCCCGACAGGGCAACTATGGCTACACCTTC	CASTPRQGNYGYTF
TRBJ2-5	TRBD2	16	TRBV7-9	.	TGTGCCAGCAGCTTATCAGCGGGGGCCTACCAAGAGACCCAGTACTTC	CASSLSAGAYQETQYF
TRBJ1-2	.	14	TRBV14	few	TGTGCCAGCAGCCATCTGGACAGTTACTATGGCTACACCTTC	CASSHLDSYYGYTF
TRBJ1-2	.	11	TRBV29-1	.	TGCAGCGTGACATTTTCCTATGGCTACACCTTC	CSVTFSYGYTF
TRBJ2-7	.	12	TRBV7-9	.	TGTGCCAGCAGCATGGACAACTACGAGCAGTACTTC	CASSMDNYEQYF
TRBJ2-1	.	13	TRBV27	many	TGTGCCAGCAGTTTGGGGGAGCACAATGAGCAGTTCTTC	CASSLGEHNEQFF
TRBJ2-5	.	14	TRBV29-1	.	TGCAGCGTTGAAAAGTCGGGCTCGGTGGAGACCCAGTACTTC	CSVEKSGSVETQYF
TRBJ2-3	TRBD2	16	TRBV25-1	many	TGTGCCAGCAGTGAATACCTAGCGGGGGGAGGGGATACGCAGTATTTT	CASSEYLAGGGDTQYF
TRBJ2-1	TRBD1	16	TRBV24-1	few	TGTGCCACCAGTGATTTGGGGACAGGGGGCCTTAATGAGCAGTTCTTC	CATSDLGTGGLNEQFF
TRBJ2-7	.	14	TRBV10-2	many	TGCGCCAGCAGTGATGTCGCGGGGTTAAACGAGCAGTACTTC	CASSDVAGLNEQYF
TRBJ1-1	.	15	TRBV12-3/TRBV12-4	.	TGTGCCAGCAGTAACGCGAGCCGGTTGAGTAAGGGAGCTTTCTTT	CASSNASRLSKGAFF
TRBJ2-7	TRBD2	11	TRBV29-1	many	TGCAGCGTTGGGGGGGGCTACGAGCAGTACTTC	CSVGGGYEQYF
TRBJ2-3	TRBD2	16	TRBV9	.	TGTGCCAGCAGCCCTCAACTAGCGGGGTATACAGATACGCAGTATTTT	CASSPQLAGYTDTQYF
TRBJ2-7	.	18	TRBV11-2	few	TGTGCCAGCAGCCTAGAGTTTGTGGCTAGTGTGAGCTCCTACGAGCAGTACTTC	CASSLEFVASVSSYEQYF
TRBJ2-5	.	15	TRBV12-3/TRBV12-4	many	TGTGCCAGCAGCCAGATGCTAGCAGAAAGGGAGACCCAGTACTTC	CASSQMLAERETQYF
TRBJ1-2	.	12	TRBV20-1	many	TGCAGTGCTAGTTCCGCTAACTATGGCTACACCTTC	CSASSANYGYTF
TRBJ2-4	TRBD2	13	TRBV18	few	TGTGCCAGCTCACTGGAGGGAGGGAACATTCAGTACTTC	CASSLEGGNIQYF
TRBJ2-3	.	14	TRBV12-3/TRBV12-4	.	TGTGCCAGCAGGGGACCAAAACGCTCAGATACGCAGTATTTT	CASRGPKRSDTQYF
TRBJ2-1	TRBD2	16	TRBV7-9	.	TGTGCCAGCAGCTTAGGCCCGGGAGGGCTTCTCGATGAGCAGTTCTTC	CASSLGPGGLLDEQFF
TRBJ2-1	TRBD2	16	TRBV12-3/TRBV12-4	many	TGTGCCAGCAGTCCCCTTGGACTAGCGGGGGGGCATGAGCAGTTCTTC	CASSPLGLAGGHEQFF
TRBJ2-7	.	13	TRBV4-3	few	TGCGCCAGCAGCCAAGATCCGGTCTACGAGCAGTACTTC	CASSQDPVYEQYF
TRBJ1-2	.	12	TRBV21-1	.	TGTGCCAGCAGCACCGAACCATGGGGCTACACCTTC	CASSTEPWGYTF
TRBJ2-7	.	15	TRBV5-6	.	TGTGCCAGCAGCGATACGCTAGGTGGTTCCTACGAGCAGTACTTC	CASSDTLGGSYEQYF
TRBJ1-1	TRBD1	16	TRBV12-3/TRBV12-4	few	TGTGCCAGCAGTTTCCGGGACAGGGGGGATCGGACTGAAGCTTTCTTT	CASSFRDRGDRTEAFF
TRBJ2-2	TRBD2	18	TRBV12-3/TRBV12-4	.	TGTGCCAGCAGTCCCCTGACTAGCGCCTCGTTCCCCCCCGGGGAGCTGTTTTTT	CASSPLTSASFPPGELFF
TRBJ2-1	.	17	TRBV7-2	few	TGTGCCAGCAGCTTAGTAATCGGGGACACCTCCTACAATGAGCAGTTCTTC	CASSLVIGDTSYNEQFF